The source of this T cell receptor (beta chain) is a study of T cell responses to AZD1222 COVID-19 vaccine. Study results and caveats: Nearly half of spike-specific TCRs reportedly target unmutated variant regions.

A remark on this clone: Its antigen is still unknown.

The CDR3 extends over 14 amino acids. Trimming at V came to 6 bases and at J to 9 bases, leaving 8 bases not matched to a gene. Per germline, CDR1 MNHEY and CDR2 SVGAGI. Profiling relied on immunoSEQ multiplex PCR, and the TCRdb table lists in-frame clones only, not all of them. The sample yields some 170,000 clones, 85% to 90% seen once. The chain combines TRBV6-5 with TRBJ1-6, with 7 positions matching TRBD1. This sequence was found in an adult in good health. The sample in question was peripheral blood, obtained on day 0 of AZD1222 vaccination. The CDR3 sequence is CASRLGAGGSPLHF. The CDR3 nucleotides are TGTGCCAGCAGGCTCGGGGCAGGGGGTTCACCCCTCCACTTT.